The 9 T cell receptor beta chains below come from one sample, sequenced in a study of response to subunit inactivated influenza vaccine. A single record per CDR3 protein comes from TCRdb applying MiXCR to the RT-PCR reads. Of about 650,000 distinct CDR3 sequences listed, 15% to 18% were seen once; the top ten hold roughly 11%. Specimen: PBMCs from blood, collected approximately 12 days after vaccination. Receptor source: a man aged 50-60 years who received an inactivated influenza vaccine.

In nucleotides, the CDR3 is TGTGCCAGCAGCACCCCCGGGGGCTGGGATGAGCAGTTCTTC. Translating it yields CASSTPGGWDEQFF. The chain uses TRBV7-7 and TRBJ2-1; D assignment may be TRBD1 or TRBD2 (6 bases each). CDR3 length: 14 residues. V was clipped by 5 bases and J by 8 bases, with 16 bases between them. Germline values: CDR1 SSHAT, CDR2 FNYEAQ (reference sequence).

This rearrangement joins TRBV9 to TRBJ2-1; 12 nucleotides match TRBD1. Germline CDR1 reads SGDLS; CDR2 reads YYNGEE. The V and J ends lost 1 base and 3 bases, in that order; junction bases with no gene match: 5. The CDR3 contains 17 residues. The DNA for the CDR3 is TGTGCCAGCAGCGTATGGGGGACAGGGGGCATCTACAATGAGCAGTTCTTC. Protein: CASSVWGTGGIYNEQFF.

The chain recombines TRBV12-3 or TRBV12-4 with TRBJ2-1; 8 bases are a match to TRBD2. With V trimmed by 4 bases and J by 7 bases, 12 bases remained unmatched. The CDR3 sequence is 16 residues long. The CDR3, as DNA: TGTGCCAGCAGTTCAACAAACGGGGGGGCAGGGAATGAGCAGTTCTTC. This encodes CASSSTNGGAGNEQFF.

J is TRBJ1-5 and V is TRBV4-2, with 11 bases identical to TRBD1. With V trimmed by 3 bases and J by 6 bases, 7 bases remained unmatched. CDR3 length: 16 amino acids. Germline V gene data show CDR1 as LGHNA and CDR2 as YNFKEQ. CDR3 residues: CASSQMGQGDSQPQHF. In DNA form, the CDR3 reads TGTGCCAGCAGCCAGATGGGACAGGGGGATAGTCAGCCCCAGCATTTT.

The V call is TRBV6-5, the J call TRBJ1-6; 9 bases are shared with TRBD1. V gave up 4 bases and J gave up 4 bases; unmatched junction bases: 2. The CDR3 contains 15 residues. CDR1 is MNHEY and CDR2 is SVGAGI in the germline V gene. For the CDR3, the DNA is TGTGCCAGCAGTTCGGACAGGGGATATAATTCACCCCTCCACTTT. Amino acids: CASSSDRGYNSPLHF.

This clonotype was counted at least ten times. The chain combines TRBV11-2 with TRBJ2-5; D tentatively reads TRBD1 or TRBD2 (5 bases each). The length of the CDR3 is 20 residues. Between the trimmed V and J ends, which lost 4 bases and 5 bases, there was a span of 32 bases. Germline-derived CDR1 and CDR2 are SGHAT and FQNNGV. CDR3 sequence (DNA): TGTGCCAGCAGCTCCGGGCCCCTAAAGGATTTCGTTGGGGGTTGGGAGACCCAGTACTTC. Its translation: CASSSGPLKDFVGGWETQYF.

On this clonotype itself: A read error may be the cause here, since a much bigger clone is one base away. The J gene is TRBJ2-1, the V gene TRBV20-1; D could derive from TRBD1 or TRBD2 (6 bases each). The CDR3 runs to 15 residues. Germline CDR1 DFQATT, CDR2 SNEGSKA (reference sequence). DNA of the CDR3: TGCAGTGCTAGAAAAAGGGGGGACCGCTACACTGAGCAGTTCTTC. Protein: CSARKRGDRYTEQFF.

V is TRBV12-3 or TRBV12-4 and J is TRBJ2-6, with D tentatively TRBD1 or TRBD2 (5 bases each). There are 16 residues in the CDR3. V lost 6 bases, J lost 4 bases, and 16 bases lay in between. The CDR3 coding sequence is TGTGCCAGCAGCCACGGGGCATGGCAGGGGGCCAACGTCCTGACTTTC. Translated: CASSHGAWQGANVLTF.

This clonotype was found many times. The genes are TRBV5-1 and TRBJ2-7, with unresolved D. V gave up 4 bases and J gave up 4 bases, with 9 bases separating them. The CDR3 is 12 amino acids. Germline V gene data show CDR1 as SGHRS and CDR2 as YFSETQ. CDR3 residues: CASSQQQYEQYF. For the CDR3, the DNA is TGCGCCAGCAGCCAACAGCAGTACGAGCAGTACTTC.